The next 12 T cell receptor beta chains were all read from a single sample in a study of shared clonotypes between healthy human individuals. Using immunoSEQ multiplex PCR, the repertoire was profiled, and TCRdb retains in-frame clones only, with some absent. The sample has approximately 2.5 million clones, approximately 93% seen once. The material sequenced was naive CD4+ T cells from PBMCs. Subset noted: CD45RA+ positively selected. These receptors were taken from a man aged 18 to 35 in good health. Some clones in this sample may be carry-over from other donors' samples.

The gene calls are TRBV2 and TRBJ2-7; 9 bases are shared with TRBD1. Per germline, CDR1 SNHLY and CDR2 FYNNEI. V dropped 4 bases and J dropped 6; count of bases not matched to a gene: 10. The CDR3 is 15 amino acids. CDR3 coding DNA: TGTGCCAGCAGTGTGGCGGGGACAGGGAGGTCCGAGCAGTACTTC. This encodes CASSVAGTGRSEQYF. Full variable domain (outside the CDR3, taken from reference TRBV2 and TRBJ2-7): EPEVTQTPSHQVTQMGQEVILRCVPISNHLYFYWYRQILGQKVEFLVSFYNNEISEKSEIFDDQFSVERPDGSNFTLKIRSTKLEDSAMYFCASSVAGTGRSEQYFGPGTRLTVT.

The rearrangement uses TRBV2 and TRBJ2-5; TRBD2 might be the D (5 bases). CDR1 and CDR2 from the germline V gene are SNHLY and FYNNEI. Trimming left V 7 bases short and J 7 bases short, with 22 bases between. The CDR3 contains 15 residues. The CDR3 DNA sequence: TGTGCCAGCACCCCGACCTACGGACTGACGGGGACCCAGTACTTC. Its protein product is CASTPTYGLTGTQYF. Together with reference TRBV2 and TRBJ2-5, the CDR3 gives the full variable domain: EPEVTQTPSHQVTQMGQEVILRCVPISNHLYFYWYRQILGQKVEFLVSFYNNEISEKSEIFDDQFSVERPDGSNFTLKIRSTKLEDSAMYFCASTPTYGLTGTQYFGPGTRLLVL.

The chain recombines TRBV30 with TRBJ2-5; tentatively, D is TRBD1 (6 bases). Looked up from germline, CDR1 is GTSNPN and CDR2 is SVGIG (reference sequence). V was trimmed by 3 bases and J by 5 bases, leaving 22 bases between them. The CDR3 has 16 amino acids. The CDR3 sequence: CAWSPGFWGPGETQYF. CDR3 bases: TGTGCCTGGAGCCCCGGTTTTTGGGGGCCAGGGGAGACCCAGTACTTC.

The rearrangement joins TRBV27 to TRBJ1-3; TRBD1 aligns across 9 bases. CDR3 length: 14 residues. Germline CDR1 is MNHEY and CDR2 is SMNVEV (reference sequence). J lost 6 bases, V lost 2 bases, and 2 bases had no gene match. The CDR3 bases are TGTGCCAGCAGTTTACGGACAGGGGAAAACACCATATATTTT. Protein sequence: CASSLRTGENTIYF.

The gene calls are TRBV4-2 and TRBJ2-1; 9 nucleotides match TRBD1. Trimming took 4 bases from V and 8 from J; bases not matched to a gene: 3. Germline lookup yields CDR1 LGHNA and CDR2 YNFKEQ. The CDR3 totals 13 residues. The CDR3 DNA reads as TGTGCCAGCAGCCCGGACAGGGGAGATGAGCAGTTCTTC. This translates into CASSPDRGDEQFF.

Note on this clone: This specimen includes other DNA sequences encoding the same CDR3. This chain uses TRBV19 with TRBJ2-7, with 7 bases that match TRBD1. There are 13 residues in the CDR3. Looked up from germline, CDR1 is LNHDA and CDR2 is SQIVND (reference sequence). The junction had 1 base not matched to a gene; V was cut back by 4 bases and J by 1 base. This CDR3 reads CASSRDRSYEQYF. The CDR3 bases are TGTGCCAGTAGTAGGGACAGATCCTACGAGCAGTACTTC.

This clone was seen once. The J gene is TRBJ1-2, the V gene TRBV5-8, with D unclear. The CDR3 covers 16 residues. Looked up from germline, CDR1 is SGHTS and CDR2 is YDEGEE. Trimming shortened V by 4 bases and J by 4 bases, and 20 bases separated the two germline ends. The CDR3 nucleotides read TGTGCCAGCAGCCCGCGGACGTCCCCTCCTTCCTATGGCTACACCTTC. This sequence encodes CASSPRTSPPSYGYTF.

The chain links TRBV28 to TRBJ2-2, with D possibly TRBD1 on 6 matching bases. V gave up 4 bases and J gave up 3 bases, with 15 bases separating them. The germline V gene encodes CDR1 MDHEN and CDR2 SYDVKM. The CDR3 runs to 16 residues. Here the CDR3 DNA reads TGTGCCAGCAGTTCCCAGGGGTGGGGCCACACCGGGGAGCTGTTTTTT. As protein: CASSSQGWGHTGELFF.

CDR3: CASSVMGAGAFF. CDR3 nucleotide sequence: TGTGCCAGCAGCGTAATGGGCGCGGGAGCTTTCTTT. This chain connects TRBV28 to TRBJ1-1; no clear D. V was clipped by 6 bases and J by 10 bases, with 15 bases between them. CDR3 size: 12 residues. Germline V gene sequence: CDR1 MDHEN, CDR2 SYDVKM.

This chain links TRBV5-6 with TRBJ2-1, with D possibly being TRBD1 or TRBD2 (5 bases each). Between the trimmed V and J ends, which lost 4 bases and 5 bases, there was a span of 16 bases. CDR1 is SGHDT, CDR2 YYEEEE, per germline. This CDR3 is 15 amino acids long. CDR3 sequence: CASSDLGTLNNEQFF. The CDR3 nucleotides read TGTGCCAGCAGCGACCTCGGGACCCTCAACAATGAGCAGTTCTTC.

The chain recombines TRBV19 with TRBJ2-5; D might be TRBD1 (5 bases). Trimming shortened V by 8 bases and J by 4 bases, and 17 bases separated the two germline ends. Germline values: CDR1 LNHDA, CDR2 SQIVND (reference sequence). CDR3 size: 14 residues. The CDR3 here is CASGLGAVGETQYF. Written as DNA, the CDR3 is TGTGCCAGTGGCTTAGGGGCCGTGGGAGAGACCCAGTACTTC.

The chain employs TRBV6-1 and TRBJ1-1; 8 bases are shared with TRBD1. CDR3 length: 15 residues. Per the germline V gene, CDR1 is MNHNS and CDR2 is SASEGT. V dropped 6 bases and J dropped 0; count of bases not matched to a gene: 6. The DNA of the CDR3 is TGTGCCAGCAGGGTTCGGACAGGGCTGAACACTGAAGCTTTCTTT. Translating gives CASRVRTGLNTEAFF.